Many counts were recorded for the clone carrying this T cell receptor (beta chain). TCRdb called the PCR reads again in MiXCR, with one record for every CDR3 protein. The sample has about 20,000 distinct CDR3 sequences; approximately 46% are singletons. The data were obtained in a study of tumor-infiltrating lymphocytes in oesophageal squamous cell carcinoma. Trimming stripped 0 bases from V and 1 base from J, with 7 bases between. CDR3 size: 14 residues. CDR1 and CDR2 (germline): SGHNT, YYREEE (reference sequence). This sequence joins TRBV5-4 and TRBJ1-1; the D gene is possibly TRBD1 (5 bases). The sequenced sample consisted of normal esophageal tissue next to the tumor. The sequence was collected from a female donor with esophageal squamous cell carcinoma. This chain's CDR3 is CASSLAQANTEAFF. As DNA, the CDR3 is TGTGCCAGCAGCTTGGCACAGGCGAACACTGAAGCTTTCTTT.